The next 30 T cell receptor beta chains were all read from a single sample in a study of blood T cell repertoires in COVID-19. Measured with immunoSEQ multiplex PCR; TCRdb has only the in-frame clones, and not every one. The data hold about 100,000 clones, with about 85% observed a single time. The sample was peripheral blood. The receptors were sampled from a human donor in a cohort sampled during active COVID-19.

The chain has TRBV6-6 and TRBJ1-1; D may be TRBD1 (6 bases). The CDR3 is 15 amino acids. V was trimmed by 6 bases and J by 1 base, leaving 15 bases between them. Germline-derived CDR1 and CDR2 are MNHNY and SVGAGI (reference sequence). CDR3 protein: CASRQQGWGNTEAFF. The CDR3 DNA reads TGTGCCAGCAGACAACAGGGTTGGGGGAACACTGAAGCTTTCTTT.

The CDR3 DNA follows: TGTGCCAGCAGCTTGGGGAGCTCTGGGGCCAACGTCCTGACTTTC. Translating gives CASSLGSSGANVLTF. The chain employs TRBV5-5 and TRBJ2-6; D unresolved. The germline gives CDR1 SGHKS, CDR2 YYEKEE (reference sequence). Trimming cost V 0 bases and J 0 bases, with 4 bases left between them. This CDR3 is 15 amino acids long.

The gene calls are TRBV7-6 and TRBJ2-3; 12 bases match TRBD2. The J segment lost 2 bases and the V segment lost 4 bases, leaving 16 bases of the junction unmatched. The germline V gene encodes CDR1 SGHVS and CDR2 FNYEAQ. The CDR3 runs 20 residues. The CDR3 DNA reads TGTGCCAGCAGCTCAAGGAGGCTAGCGGGAGGGAAGTTAACCACAGATACGCAGTATTTT. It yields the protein CASSSRRLAGGKLTTDTQYF.

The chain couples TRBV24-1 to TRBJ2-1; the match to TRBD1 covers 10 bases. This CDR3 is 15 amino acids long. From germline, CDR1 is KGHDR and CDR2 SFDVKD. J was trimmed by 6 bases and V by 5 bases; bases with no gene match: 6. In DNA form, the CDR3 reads TGTGCCACCAGTGGTCCGGGACAGGGGCCCAATGAGCAGTTCTTC. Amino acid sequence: CATSGPGQGPNEQFF.

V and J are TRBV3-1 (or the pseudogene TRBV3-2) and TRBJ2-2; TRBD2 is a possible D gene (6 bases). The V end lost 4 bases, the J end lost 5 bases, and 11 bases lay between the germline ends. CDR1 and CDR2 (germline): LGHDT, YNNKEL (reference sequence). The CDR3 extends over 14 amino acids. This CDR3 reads CASSLRGFTGELFF. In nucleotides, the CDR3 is TGTGCCAGCAGCCTCCGGGGGTTTACCGGGGAGCTGTTTTTT.

CDR3 nucleotide sequence: TGTGCCAGCAGGGTAAGCGGGAGTATTTCCTACAATGAGCAGTTCTTC. This encodes CASRVSGSISYNEQFF. This rearrangement joins TRBV11-2 to TRBJ2-1, with 8 bases aligning to TRBD2. Germline V CDR1 and CDR2: SGHAT, FQNNGV. CDR3 length: 16 amino acids. With 6 bases clipped from V and 1 base from J, the junction kept 8 bases outside the gene matches.

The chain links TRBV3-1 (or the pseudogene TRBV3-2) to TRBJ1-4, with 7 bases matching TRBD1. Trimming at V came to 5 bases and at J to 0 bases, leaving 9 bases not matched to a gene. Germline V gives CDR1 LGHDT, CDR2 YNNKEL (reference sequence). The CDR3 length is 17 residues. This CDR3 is CASSFYVGTATNEKLFF. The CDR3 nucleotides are TGTGCCAGCAGCTTCTACGTCGGGACAGCAACTAATGAAAAACTGTTTTTT.

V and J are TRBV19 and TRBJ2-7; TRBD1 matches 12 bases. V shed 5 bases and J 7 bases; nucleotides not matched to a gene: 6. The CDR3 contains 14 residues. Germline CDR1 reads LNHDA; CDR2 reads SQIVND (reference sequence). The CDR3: CASSDRDRGREQYF. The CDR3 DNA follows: TGTGCCAGTAGTGACCGGGACAGGGGGCGAGAGCAGTACTTC.

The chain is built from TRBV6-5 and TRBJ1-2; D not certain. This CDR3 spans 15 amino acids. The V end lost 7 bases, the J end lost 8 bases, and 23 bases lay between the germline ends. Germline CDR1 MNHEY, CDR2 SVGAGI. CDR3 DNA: TGTGCCAGCACCATCACGGACTCCCCAGGAAGGGGCTACACCTTC. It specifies CASTITDSPGRGYTF.

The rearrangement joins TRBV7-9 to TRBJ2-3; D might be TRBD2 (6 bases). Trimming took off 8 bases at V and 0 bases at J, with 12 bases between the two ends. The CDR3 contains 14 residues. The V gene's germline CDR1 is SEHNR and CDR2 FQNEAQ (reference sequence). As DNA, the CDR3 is TGTGCCAGCGGAGGAAGCGGGAGCACAGATACGCAGTATTTT. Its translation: CASGGSGSTDTQYF.

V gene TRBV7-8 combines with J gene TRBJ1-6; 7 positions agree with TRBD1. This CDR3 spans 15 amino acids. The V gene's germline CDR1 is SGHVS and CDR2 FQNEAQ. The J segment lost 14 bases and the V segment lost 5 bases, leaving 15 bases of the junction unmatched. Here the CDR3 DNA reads TGTGCCAGCAGCGCCATAGGGGCCCAGGGGGTTTCCCTCCACTTT. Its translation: CASSAIGAQGVSLHF.

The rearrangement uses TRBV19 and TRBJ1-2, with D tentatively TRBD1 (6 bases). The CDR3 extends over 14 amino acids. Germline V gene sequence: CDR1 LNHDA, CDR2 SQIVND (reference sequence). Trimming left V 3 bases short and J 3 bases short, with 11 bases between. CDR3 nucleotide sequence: TGTGCCAGTAGTATGGGGGGGCCCGACTATGGCTACACCTTC. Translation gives CASSMGGPDYGYTF. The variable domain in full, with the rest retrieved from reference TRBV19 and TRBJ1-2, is DGGITQSPKYLFRKEGQNVTLSCEQNLNHDAMYWYRQDPGQGLRLIYYSQIVNDFQKGDIAEGYSVSREKKESFPLTVTSAQKNPTAFYLCASSMGGPDYGYTFGSGTRLTVV.

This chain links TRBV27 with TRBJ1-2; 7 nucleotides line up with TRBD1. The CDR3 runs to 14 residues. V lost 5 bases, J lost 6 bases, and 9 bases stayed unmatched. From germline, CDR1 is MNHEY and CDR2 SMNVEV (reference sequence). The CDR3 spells CASSPYRQGNGYTF. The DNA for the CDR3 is TGTGCCAGCAGTCCCTATCGACAGGGAAATGGCTACACCTTC.

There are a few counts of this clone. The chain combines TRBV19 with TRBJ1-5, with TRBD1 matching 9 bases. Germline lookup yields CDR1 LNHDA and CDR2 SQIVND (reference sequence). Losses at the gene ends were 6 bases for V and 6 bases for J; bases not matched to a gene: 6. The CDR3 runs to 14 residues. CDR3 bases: TGTGCCAGTAGCTCGGGACAGGGTCGTCAGCCCCAGCATTTT. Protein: CASSSGQGRQPQHF.

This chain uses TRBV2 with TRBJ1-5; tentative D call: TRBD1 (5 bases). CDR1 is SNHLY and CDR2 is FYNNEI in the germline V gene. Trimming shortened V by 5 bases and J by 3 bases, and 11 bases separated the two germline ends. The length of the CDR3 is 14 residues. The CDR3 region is CASSPTGNNQPQHF. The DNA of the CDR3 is TGTGCCAGCAGTCCTACAGGAAACAATCAGCCCCAGCATTTT.

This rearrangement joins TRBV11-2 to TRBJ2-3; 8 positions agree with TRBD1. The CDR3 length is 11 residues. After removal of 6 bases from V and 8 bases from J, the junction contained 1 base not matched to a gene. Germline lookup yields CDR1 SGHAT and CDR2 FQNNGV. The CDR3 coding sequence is TGTGCCAGCAGACAGGGGGGTACGCAGTATTTT. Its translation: CASRQGGTQYF.

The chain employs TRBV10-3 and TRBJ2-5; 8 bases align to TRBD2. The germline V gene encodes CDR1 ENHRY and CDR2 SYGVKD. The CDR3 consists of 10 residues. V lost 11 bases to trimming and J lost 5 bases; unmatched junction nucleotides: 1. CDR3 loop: CAPGGETQYF. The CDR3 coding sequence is TGTGCCCCGGGGGGGGAGACCCAGTACTTC.

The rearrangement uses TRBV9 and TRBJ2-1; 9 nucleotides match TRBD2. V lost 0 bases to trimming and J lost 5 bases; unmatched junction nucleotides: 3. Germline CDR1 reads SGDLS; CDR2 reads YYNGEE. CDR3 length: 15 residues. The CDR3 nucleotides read TGTGCCAGCAGCGTAGGACTAGCGGCTAACAATGAGCAGTTCTTC. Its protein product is CASSVGLAANNEQFF.

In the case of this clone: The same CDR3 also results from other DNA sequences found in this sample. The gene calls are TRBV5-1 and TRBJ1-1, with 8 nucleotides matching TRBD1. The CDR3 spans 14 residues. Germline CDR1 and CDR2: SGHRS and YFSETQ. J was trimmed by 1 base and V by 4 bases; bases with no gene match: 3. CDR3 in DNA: TGCGCCAGCAGCAGGGGACAGGAGAACACTGAAGCTTTCTTT. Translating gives CASSRGQENTEAFF.

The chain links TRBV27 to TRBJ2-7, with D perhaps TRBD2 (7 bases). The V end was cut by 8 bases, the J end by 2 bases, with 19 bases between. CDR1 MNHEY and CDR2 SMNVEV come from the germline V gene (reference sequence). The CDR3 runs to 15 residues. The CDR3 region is CASQGTSSGTYEQYF. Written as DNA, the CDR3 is TGTGCCAGCCAGGGGACATCTAGCGGAACCTACGAGCAGTACTTC.

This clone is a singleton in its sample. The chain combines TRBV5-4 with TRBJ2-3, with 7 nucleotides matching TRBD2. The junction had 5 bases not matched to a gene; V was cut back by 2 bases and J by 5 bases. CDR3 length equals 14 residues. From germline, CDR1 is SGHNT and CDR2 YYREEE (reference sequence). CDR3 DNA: TGTGCCAGCAGCTTTCCGGGAGGTGTAGATACGCAGTATTTT. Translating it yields CASSFPGGVDTQYF.

The DNA for the CDR3 is TGTGCCAGCAGTCCATCAGGGTTCTATGGCTACACCTTC. Residues: CASSPSGFYGYTF. This rearrangement joins TRBV27 to TRBJ1-2, with D tentatively TRBD1 (5 bases). CDR1 is MNHEY, CDR2 SMNVEV, per germline (reference sequence). The CDR3 runs 13 residues. With 5 bases removed from V and 4 bases from J, the gap between germline ends came to 11 bases.

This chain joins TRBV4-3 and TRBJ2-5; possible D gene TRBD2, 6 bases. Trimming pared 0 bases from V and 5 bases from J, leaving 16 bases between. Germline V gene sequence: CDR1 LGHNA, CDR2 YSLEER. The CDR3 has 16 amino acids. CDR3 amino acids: CASSQDSREWGETQYF. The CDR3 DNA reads TGCGCCAGCAGCCAAGATAGTCGGGAGTGGGGGGAGACCCAGTACTTC.

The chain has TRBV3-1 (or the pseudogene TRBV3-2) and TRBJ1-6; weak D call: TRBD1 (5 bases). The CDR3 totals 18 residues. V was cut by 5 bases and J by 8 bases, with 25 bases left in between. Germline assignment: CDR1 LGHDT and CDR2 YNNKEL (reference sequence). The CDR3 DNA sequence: TGTGCCAGCAGCACCCGTTGGGGAGGGGCCGACCTATATTCACCCCTCCACTTT. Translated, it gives CASSTRWGGADLYSPLHF.

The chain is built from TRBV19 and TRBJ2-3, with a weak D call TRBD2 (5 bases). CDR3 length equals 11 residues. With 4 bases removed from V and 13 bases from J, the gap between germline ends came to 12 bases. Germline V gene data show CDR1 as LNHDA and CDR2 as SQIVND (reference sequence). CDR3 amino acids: CASSNSGSKYF. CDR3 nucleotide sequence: TGTGCCAGTAGTAACTCGGGGTCGAAGTATTTT.

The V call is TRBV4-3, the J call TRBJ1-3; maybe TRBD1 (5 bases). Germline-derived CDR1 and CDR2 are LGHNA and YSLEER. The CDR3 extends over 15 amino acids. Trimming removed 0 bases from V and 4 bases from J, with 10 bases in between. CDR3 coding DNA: TGCGCCAGCAGCCAAGAGCAGGGTGACGGAAACACCATATATTTT. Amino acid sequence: CASSQEQGDGNTIYF.

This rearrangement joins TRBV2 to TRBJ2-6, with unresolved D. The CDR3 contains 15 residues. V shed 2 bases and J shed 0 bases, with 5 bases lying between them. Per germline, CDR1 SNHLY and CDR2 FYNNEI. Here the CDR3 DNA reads TGTGCCAGCAGTGAACAGATCTCTGGGGCCAACGTCCTGACTTTC. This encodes CASSEQISGANVLTF. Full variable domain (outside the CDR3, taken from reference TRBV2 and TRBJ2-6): EPEVTQTPSHQVTQMGQEVILRCVPISNHLYFYWYRQILGQKVEFLVSFYNNEISEKSEIFDDQFSVERPDGSNFTLKIRSTKLEDSAMYFCASSEQISGANVLTFGAGSRLTVL.

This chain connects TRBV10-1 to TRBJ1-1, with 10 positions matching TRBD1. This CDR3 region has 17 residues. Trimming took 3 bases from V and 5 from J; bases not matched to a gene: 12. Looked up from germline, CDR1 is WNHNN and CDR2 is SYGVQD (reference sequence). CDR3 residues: CASSDTLGDRGKTEAFF. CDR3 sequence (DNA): TGCGCCAGCAGTGATACTCTGGGGGACAGGGGCAAGACTGAAGCTTTCTTT.

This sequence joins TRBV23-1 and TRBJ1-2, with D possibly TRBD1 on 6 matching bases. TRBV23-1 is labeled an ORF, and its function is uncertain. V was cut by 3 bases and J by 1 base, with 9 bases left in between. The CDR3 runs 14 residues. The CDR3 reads CASSHRGNNYGYTF. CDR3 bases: TGCGCCAGCAGTCACAGGGGTAATAACTATGGCTACACCTTC.

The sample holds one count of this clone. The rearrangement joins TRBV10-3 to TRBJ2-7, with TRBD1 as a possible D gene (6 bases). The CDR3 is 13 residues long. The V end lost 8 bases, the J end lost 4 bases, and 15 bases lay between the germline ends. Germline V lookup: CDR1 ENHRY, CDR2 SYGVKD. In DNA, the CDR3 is TGTGCCATCTCGGCAGGGGATTCATACGAGCAGTACTTC. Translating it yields CAISAGDSYEQYF.